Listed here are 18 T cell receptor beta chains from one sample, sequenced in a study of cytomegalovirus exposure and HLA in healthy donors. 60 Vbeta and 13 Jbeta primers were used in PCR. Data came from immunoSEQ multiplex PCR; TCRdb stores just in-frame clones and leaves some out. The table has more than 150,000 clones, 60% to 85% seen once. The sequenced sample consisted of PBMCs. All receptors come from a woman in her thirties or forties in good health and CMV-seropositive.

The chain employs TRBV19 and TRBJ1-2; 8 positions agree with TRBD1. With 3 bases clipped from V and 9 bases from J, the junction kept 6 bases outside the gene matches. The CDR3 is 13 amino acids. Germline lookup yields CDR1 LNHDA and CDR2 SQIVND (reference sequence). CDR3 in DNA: TGTGCCAGTAGTATCCAGGGGGCGCGCAGCTACACCTTC. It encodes CASSIQGARSYTF.

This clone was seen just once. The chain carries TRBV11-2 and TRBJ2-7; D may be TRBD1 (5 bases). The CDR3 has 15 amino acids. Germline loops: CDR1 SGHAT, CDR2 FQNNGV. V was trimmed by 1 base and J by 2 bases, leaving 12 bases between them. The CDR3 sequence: CASSLAAGIPYEQYF. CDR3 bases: TGTGCCAGCAGCTTAGCGGCAGGGATCCCCTACGAGCAGTACTTC.

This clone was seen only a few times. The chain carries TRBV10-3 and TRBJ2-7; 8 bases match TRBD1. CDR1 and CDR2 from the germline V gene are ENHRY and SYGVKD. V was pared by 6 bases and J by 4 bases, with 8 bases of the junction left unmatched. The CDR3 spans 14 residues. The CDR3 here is CAIRSGTGRYEQYF. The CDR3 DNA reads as TGTGCCATCAGGTCCGGGACAGGTCGATACGAGCAGTACTTC.

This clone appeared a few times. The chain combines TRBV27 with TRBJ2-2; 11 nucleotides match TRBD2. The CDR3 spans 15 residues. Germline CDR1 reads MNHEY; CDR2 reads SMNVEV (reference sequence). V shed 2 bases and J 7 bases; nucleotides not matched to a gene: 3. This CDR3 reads CASSLRLAGNGELFF. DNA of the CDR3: TGTGCCAGCAGTTTAAGACTAGCGGGGAACGGGGAGCTGTTTTTT.

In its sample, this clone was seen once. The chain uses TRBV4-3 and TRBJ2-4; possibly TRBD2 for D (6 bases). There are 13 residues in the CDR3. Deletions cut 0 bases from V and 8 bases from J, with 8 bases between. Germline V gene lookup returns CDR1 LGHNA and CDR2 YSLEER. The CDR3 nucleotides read TGCGCCAGCAGCCAAGATTGGGGGGACATTCAGTACTTC. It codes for CASSQDWGDIQYF.

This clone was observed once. CDR3 amino acids: CASSPDRAEEQYF. CDR3 bases: TGCGCCAGCAGCCCGGACAGGGCGGAAGAGCAGTACTTC. This chain joins TRBV5-1 and TRBJ2-7; 8 positions agree with TRBD1. Trimming took 4 bases from V and 7 from J; bases not matched to a gene: 7. Germline loops: CDR1 SGHRS, CDR2 YFSETQ. CDR3 size: 13 residues. Looking up the rest from reference TRBV5-1 and TRBJ2-7 gives the full variable domain: KAGVTQTPRYLIKTRGQQVTLSCSPISGHRSVSWYQQTPGQGLQFLFEYFSETQRNKGNFPGRFSGRQFSNSRSEMNVSTLELGDSALYLCASSPDRAEEQYFGPGTRLTVT.

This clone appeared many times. The CDR3 DNA reads as TGTGCCACCAGCAGAATCCCTACCCAGGGGGCCTACGAGCAGTACTTC. Residues: CATSRIPTQGAYEQYF. The V and J genes are TRBV15 and TRBJ2-7; 7 bases align to TRBD1. V gave up 2 bases and J gave up 2 bases; unmatched junction bases: 9. CDR1 and CDR2 from the germline V gene are LNHNV and YYDKDF (reference sequence). This CDR3 has 16 residues.

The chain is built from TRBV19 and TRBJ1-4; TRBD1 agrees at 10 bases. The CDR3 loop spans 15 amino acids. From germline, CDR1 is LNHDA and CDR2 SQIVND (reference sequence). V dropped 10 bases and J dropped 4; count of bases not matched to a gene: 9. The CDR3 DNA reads TGTGCCACCCAGGACAGGGGGGGTGTTAATGAAAAACTGTTTTTT. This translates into CATQDRGGVNEKLFF.

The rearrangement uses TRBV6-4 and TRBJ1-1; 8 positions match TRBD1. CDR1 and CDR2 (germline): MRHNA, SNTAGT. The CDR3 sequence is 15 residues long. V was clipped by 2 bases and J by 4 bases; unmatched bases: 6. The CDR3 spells CASSDQGALGTEAFF. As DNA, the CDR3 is TGTGCCAGCAGTGACCAGGGGGCGTTGGGCACTGAAGCTTTCTTT.

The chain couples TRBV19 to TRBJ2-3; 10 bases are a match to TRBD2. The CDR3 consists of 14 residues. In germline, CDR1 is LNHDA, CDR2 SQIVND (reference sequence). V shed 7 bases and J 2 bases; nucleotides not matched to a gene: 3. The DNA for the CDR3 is TGTGCCAGTAATAGCGGGGGGTCCACAGATACGCAGTATTTT. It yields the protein CASNSGGSTDTQYF.

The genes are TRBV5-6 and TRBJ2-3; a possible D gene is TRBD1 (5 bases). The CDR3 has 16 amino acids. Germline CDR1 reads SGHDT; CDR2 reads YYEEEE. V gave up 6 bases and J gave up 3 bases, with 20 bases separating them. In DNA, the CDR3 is TGTGCCAGCAACAGTCCGTACAGGTCGAGGACAGATACGCAGTATTTT. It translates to CASNSPYRSRTDTQYF.

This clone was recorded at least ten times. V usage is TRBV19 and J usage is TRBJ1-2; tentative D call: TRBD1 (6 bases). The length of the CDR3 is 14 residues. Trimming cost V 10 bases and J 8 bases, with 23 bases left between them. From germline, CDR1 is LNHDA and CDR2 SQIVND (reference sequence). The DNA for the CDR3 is TGTGCCACCCAAAAGGGGGAGACAGGCGGAGGCTACACCTTC. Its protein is CATQKGETGGGYTF.

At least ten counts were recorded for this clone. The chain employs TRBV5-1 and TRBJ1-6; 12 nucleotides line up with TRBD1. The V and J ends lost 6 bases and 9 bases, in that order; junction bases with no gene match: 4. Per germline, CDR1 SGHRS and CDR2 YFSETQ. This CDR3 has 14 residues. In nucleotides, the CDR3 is TGCGCCAGCACGGCGGGACAGGGGGCTTCACCCCTCCACTTT. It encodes CASTAGQGASPLHF.

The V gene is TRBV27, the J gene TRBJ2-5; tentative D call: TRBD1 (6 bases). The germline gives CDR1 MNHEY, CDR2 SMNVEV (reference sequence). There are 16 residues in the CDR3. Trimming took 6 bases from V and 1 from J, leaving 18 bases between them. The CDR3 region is CASSQLTGTAQETQYF. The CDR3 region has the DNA TGTGCCAGCAGCCAACTGACAGGAACCGCCCAAGAGACCCAGTACTTC.

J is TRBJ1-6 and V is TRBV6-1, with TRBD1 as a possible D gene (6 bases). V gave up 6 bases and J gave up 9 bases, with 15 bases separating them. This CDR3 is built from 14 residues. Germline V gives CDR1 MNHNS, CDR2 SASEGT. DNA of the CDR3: TGTGCCAGCAGGGGCAGGGGATGGTCTTCACCCCTCCACTTT. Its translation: CASRGRGWSSPLHF.

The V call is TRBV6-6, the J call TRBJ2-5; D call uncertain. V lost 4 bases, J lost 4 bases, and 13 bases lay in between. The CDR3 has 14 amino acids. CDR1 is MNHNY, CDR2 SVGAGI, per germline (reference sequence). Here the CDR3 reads CASSSSANSETQYF. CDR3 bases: TGTGCCAGCAGTTCTTCCGCCAACTCAGAGACCCAGTACTTC.

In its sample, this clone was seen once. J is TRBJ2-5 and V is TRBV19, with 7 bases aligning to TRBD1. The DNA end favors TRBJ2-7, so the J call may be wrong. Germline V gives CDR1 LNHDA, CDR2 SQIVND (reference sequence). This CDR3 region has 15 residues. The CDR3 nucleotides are TGTGCCACCAGGGACAGACAACAAGGGCAAGACGAGCAGTACTTC. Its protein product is CATRDRQQGQDEQYF.

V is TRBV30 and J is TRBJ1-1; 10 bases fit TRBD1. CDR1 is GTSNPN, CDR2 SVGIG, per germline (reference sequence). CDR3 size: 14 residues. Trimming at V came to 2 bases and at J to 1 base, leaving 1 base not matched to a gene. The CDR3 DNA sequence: TGTGCCTGGAGTCGGGACAGGGGGAACACTGAAGCTTTCTTT. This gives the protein CAWSRDRGNTEAFF.